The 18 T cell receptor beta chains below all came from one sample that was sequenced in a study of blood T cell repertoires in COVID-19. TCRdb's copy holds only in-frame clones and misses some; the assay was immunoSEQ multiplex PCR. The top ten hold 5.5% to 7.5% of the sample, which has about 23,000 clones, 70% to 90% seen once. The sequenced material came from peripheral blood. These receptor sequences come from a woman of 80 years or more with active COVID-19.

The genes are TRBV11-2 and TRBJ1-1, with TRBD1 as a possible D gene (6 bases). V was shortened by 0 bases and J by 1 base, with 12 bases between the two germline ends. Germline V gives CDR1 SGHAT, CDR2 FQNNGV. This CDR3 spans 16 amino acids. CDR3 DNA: TGTGCCAGCAGCTTAGACGTCTGGGACAAGAACACTGAAGCTTTCTTT. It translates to CASSLDVWDKNTEAFF.

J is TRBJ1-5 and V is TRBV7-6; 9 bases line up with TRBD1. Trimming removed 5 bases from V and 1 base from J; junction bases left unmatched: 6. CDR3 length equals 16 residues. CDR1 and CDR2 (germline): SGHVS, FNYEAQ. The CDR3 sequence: CASSRRTGASNQPQHF. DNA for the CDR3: TGTGCCAGCAGCCGACGGACAGGGGCGAGCAATCAGCCCCAGCATTTT. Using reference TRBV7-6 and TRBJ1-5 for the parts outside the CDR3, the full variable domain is GAGVSQSPRYKVTKRGQDVALRCDPISGHVSLYWYRQALGQGPEFLTYFNYEAQQDKSGLPNDRFSAERPEGSISTLTIQRTEQRDSAMYRCASSRRTGASNQPQHFGDGTRLSIL.

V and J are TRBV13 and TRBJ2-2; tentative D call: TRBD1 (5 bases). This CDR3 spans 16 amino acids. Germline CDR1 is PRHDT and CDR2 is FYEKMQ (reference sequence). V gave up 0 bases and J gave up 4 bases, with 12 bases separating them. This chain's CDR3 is CASSLGGLKSTGELFF. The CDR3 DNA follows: TGTGCCAGCAGCTTAGGGGGGCTCAAGTCCACCGGGGAGCTGTTTTTT.

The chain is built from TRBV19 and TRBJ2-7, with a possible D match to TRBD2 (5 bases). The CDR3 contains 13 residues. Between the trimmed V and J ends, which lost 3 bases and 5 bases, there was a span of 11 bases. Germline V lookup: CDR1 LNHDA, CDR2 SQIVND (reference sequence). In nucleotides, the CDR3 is TGTGCCAGTAGTATTTTCGGGGAGAACGAGCAGTACTTC. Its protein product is CASSIFGENEQYF.

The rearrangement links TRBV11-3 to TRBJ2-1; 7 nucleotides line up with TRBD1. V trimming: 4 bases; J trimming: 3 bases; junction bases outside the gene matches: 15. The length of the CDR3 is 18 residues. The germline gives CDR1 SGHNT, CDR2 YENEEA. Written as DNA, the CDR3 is TGTGCCAGCAGCTCCCCGACAGGGCGGAGAAGGGGCTACAATGAGCAGTTCTTC. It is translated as CASSSPTGRRRGYNEQFF.

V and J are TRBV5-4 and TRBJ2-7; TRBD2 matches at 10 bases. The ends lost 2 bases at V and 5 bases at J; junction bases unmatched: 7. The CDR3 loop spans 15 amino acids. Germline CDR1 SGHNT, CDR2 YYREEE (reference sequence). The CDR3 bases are TGTGCCAGCAGCTTCGGACTAGCGGAACCTCACGAGCAGTACTTC. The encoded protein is CASSFGLAEPHEQYF.

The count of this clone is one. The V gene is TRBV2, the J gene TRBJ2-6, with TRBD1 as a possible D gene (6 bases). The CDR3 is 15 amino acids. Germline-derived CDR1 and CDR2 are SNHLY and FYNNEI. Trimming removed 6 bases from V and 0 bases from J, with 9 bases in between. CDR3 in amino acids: CASRTGHSGANVLTF. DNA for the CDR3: TGTGCCAGCAGGACAGGCCACTCTGGGGCCAACGTCCTGACTTTC.

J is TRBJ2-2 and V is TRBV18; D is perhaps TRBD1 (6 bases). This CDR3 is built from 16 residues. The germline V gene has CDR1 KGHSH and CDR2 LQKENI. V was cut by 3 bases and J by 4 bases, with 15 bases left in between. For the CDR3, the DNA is TGTGCCAGCTCACCGAACCAGGGCAGGGGCACCGGGGAGCTGTTTTTT. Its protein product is CASSPNQGRGTGELFF.

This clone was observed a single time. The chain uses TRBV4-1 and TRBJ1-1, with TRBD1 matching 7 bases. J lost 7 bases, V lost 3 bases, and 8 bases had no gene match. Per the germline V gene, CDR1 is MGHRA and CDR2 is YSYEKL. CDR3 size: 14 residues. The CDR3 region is CASSQNLGQLEAFF. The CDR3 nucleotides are TGCGCCAGCAGCCAGAACTTGGGACAGCTTGAAGCTTTCTTT.

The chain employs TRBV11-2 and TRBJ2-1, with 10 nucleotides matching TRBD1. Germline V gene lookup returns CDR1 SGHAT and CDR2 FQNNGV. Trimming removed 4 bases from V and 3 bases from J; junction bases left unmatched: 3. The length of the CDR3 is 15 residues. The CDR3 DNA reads TGTGCCAGCAGCTCCGGGGACAGGGGCTACAATGAGCAGTTCTTC. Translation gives CASSSGDRGYNEQFF.

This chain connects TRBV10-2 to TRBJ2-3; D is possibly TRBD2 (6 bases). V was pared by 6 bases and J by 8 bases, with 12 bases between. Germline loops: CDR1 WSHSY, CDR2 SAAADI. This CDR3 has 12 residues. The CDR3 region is CASRGDSGTQYF. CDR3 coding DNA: TGCGCCAGCAGGGGGGACTCGGGTACGCAGTATTTT.

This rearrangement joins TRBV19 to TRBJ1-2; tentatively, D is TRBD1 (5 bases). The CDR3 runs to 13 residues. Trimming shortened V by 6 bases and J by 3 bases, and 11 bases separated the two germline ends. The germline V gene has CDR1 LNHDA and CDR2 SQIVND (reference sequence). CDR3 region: CASSPGGDYGYTF. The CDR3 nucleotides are TGTGCCAGTAGCCCGGGGGGGGACTATGGCTACACCTTC.

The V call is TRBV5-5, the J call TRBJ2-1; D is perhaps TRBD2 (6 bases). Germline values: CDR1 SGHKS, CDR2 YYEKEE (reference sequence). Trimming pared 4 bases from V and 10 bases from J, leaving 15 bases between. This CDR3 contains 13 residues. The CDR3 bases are TGTGCCAGCAGCCGGCAACCGGGACTGGAGCAGTTCTTC. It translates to CASSRQPGLEQFF.

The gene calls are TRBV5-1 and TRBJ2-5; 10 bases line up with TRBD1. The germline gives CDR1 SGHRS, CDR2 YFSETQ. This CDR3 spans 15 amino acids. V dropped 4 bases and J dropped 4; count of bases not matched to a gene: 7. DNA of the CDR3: TGCGCCAGCAGCCTCACCGGGACAGGGGTAGAGACCCAGTACTTC. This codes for CASSLTGTGVETQYF. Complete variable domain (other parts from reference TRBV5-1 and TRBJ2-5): KAGVTQTPRYLIKTRGQQVTLSCSPISGHRSVSWYQQTPGQGLQFLFEYFSETQRNKGNFPGRFSGRQFSNSRSEMNVSTLELGDSALYLCASSLTGTGVETQYFGPGTRLLVL.

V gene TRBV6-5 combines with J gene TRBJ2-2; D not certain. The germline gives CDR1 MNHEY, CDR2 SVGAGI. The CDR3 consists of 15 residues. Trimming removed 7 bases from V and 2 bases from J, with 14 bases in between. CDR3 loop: CASTWQRLNTGELFF. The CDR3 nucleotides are TGTGCCAGCACCTGGCAGAGGTTAAACACCGGGGAGCTGTTTTTT.

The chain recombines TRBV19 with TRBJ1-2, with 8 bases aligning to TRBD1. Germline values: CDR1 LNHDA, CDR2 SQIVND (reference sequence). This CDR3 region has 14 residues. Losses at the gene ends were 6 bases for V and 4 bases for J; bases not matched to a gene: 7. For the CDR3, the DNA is TGTGCCAGTAGAGGCGGACAGGGAGGCTATGGCTACACCTTC. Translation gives CASRGGQGGYGYTF.

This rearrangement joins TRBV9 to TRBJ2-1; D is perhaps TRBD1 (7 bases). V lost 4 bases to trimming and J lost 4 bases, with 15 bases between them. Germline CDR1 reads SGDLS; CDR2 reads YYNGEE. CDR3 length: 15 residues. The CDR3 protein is CASSPQGGDYNEQFF. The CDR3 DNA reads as TGTGCCAGCAGCCCCCAGGGGGGCGATTACAATGAGCAGTTCTTC. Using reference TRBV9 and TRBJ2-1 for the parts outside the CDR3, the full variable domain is DSGVTQTPKHLITATGQRVTLRCSPRSGDLSVYWYQQSLDQGLQFLIQYYNGEERAKGNILERFSAQQFPDLHSELNLSSLELGDSALYFCASSPQGGDYNEQFFGPGTRLTVL.

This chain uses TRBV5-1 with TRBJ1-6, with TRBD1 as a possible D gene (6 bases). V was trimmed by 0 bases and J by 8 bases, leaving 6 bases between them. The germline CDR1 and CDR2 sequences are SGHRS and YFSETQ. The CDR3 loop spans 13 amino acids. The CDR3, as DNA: TGCGCCAGCAGCTTGGGACAGGATTCACCCCTCCACTTT. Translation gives CASSLGQDSPLHF.